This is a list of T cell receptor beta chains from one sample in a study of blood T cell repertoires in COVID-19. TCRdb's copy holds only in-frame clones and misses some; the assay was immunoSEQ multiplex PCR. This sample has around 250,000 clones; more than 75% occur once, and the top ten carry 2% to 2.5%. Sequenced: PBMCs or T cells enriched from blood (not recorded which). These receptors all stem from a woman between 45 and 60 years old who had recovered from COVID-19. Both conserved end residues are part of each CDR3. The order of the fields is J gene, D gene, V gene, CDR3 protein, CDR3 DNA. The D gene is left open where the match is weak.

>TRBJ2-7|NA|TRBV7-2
CASSLGLGGGYEQYF
TGTGCCAGCAGCTTAGGTTTAGGCGGTGGCTACGAGCAGTACTTC
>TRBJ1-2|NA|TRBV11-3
CASSFSGNYGYTF
TGTGCCAGCAGCTTCTCGGGGAACTATGGCTACACCTTC
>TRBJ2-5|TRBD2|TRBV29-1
CSVGPSGRVRETQYF
TGCAGCGTTGGACCTAGCGGGAGAGTTCGAGAGACCCAGTACTTC
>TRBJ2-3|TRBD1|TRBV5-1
CATRAGTGNGDTQYF
TGCGCCACCCGTGCCGGGACAGGGAACGGAGATACGCAGTATTTT
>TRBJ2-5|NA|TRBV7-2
CASSARETQYF
TGTGCCAGCAGCGCGAGGGAGACCCAGTACTTC
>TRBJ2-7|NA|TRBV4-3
CASSQEWGGSYEQYF
TGCGCCAGCAGCCAAGAATGGGGCGGCTCCTACGAGCAGTACTTC
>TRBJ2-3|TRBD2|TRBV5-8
CASRAGRVAGGTDTQYF
TGTGCCAGCAGGGCGGGACGGGTAGCGGGGGGCACAGATACGCAGTATTTT
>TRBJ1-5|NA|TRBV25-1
CASSVTGPNQPQHF
TGTGCCAGCAGTGTTACAGGACCGAATCAGCCCCAGCATTTT
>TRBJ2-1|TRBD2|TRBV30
CACYGGRGSYNEQFF
TGTGCCTGTTATGGCGGGAGGGGCTCCTACAATGAGCAGTTCTTC
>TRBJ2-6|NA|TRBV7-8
CASSFHRVRQTSGANVLTF
TGTGCCAGCAGCTTCCACAGGGTACGTCAGACCTCTGGGGCCAACGTCCTGACTTTC
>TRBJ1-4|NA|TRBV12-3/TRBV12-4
CASSSAGNEKLFF
TGTGCCAGCAGTTCCGCGGGGAATGAAAAACTGTTTTTT
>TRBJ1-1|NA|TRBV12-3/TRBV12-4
CASSRGWGTEAFF
TGTGCCAGCTCCAGGGGTTGGGGGACTGAAGCTTTCTTT
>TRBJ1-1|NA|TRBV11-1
CASSFSRGNTEAFF
TGTGCCAGCAGCTTCTCCAGGGGGAACACTGAAGCTTTCTTT
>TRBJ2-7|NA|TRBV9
CASSSGPYEQYF
TGTGCCAGTTCGAGCGGACCTTACGAGCAGTACTTC
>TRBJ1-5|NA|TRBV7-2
CASSFTRNQPQHF
TGTGCCAGCAGCTTTACACGAAATCAGCCCCAGCATTTT
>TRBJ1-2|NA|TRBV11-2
CASSLNGRAAYGYTF
TGTGCCAGCAGCTTAAATGGGCGGGCGGCCTATGGCTACACCTTC
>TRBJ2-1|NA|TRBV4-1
CASSQDKLAYNEQFF
TGCGCCAGCAGCCAAGATAAACTAGCCTACAATGAGCAGTTCTTC
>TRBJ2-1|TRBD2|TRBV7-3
CASSLAAGGYNEQFF
TGTGCCAGCAGCTTAGCAGCGGGAGGGTACAATGAGCAGTTCTTC
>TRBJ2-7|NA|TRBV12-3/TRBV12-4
CASSRSGYYEQYF
TGTGCCAGCAGCCGTTCCGGGTACTACGAGCAGTACTTC
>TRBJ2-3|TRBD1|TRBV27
CASSRDRGAGTQYF
TGTGCCAGCAGTCGGGACAGGGGAGCCGGTACGCAGTATTTT
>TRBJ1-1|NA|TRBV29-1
CSVHHRNTEAFF
TGCAGCGTTCACCATAGGAACACTGAAGCTTTCTTT
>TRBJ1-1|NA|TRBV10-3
CAISLEDIGEAFF
TGTGCCATCAGCCTCGAGGATATCGGTGAAGCTTTCTTT
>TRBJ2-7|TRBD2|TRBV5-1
CASSLASGGTYEQYF
TGCGCCAGCAGCTTGGCTAGCGGGGGGACCTACGAGCAGTACTTC
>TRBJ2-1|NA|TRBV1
CTSSQAGGGGAYYNEQFF
TGCACCAGCAGCCAAGCCGGTGGCGGGGGGGCCTACTACAATGAGCAGTTCTTC
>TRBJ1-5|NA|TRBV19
CASTPPGGAYSNQPQHF
TGTGCCAGTACTCCCCCCGGGGGGGCTTATAGCAATCAGCCCCAGCATTTT
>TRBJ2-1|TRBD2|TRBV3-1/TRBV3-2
CASSRTSGAYNEQFF
TGTGCCAGCAGCCGAACTAGCGGGGCCTACAATGAGCAGTTCTTC
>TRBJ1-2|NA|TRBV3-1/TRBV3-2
CASSQVAGGEIWLTGYTF
TGTGCCAGCAGCCAAGTAGCTGGGGGCGAAATCTGGCTCACGGGCTACACCTTC
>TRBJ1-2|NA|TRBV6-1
CASSEKGTSNYGYTF
TGTGCCAGCAGTGAAAAGGGGACATCTAACTATGGCTACACCTTC
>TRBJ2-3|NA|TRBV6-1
CASSEAGQGRTQYF
TGTGCCAGCAGTGAAGCGGGGCAGGGCCGTACGCAGTATTTT
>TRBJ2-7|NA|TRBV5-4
CASSLTGMLNEQYF
TGTGCCAGCAGCTTGACAGGGATGCTCAACGAGCAGTACTTC
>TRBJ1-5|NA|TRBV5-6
CASHRSGYSNQPQHF
TGTGCCAGCCACCGGTCCGGTTATAGCAATCAGCCCCAGCATTTT
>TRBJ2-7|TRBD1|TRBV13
CASRPKGGHDYEQYF
TGTGCCAGCAGGCCAAAAGGGGGCCATGACTACGAGCAGTACTTC
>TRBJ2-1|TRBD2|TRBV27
CASSLSGGEYNEQFF
TGTGCCAGCAGTCTTAGCGGGGGAGAGTACAATGAGCAGTTCTTC